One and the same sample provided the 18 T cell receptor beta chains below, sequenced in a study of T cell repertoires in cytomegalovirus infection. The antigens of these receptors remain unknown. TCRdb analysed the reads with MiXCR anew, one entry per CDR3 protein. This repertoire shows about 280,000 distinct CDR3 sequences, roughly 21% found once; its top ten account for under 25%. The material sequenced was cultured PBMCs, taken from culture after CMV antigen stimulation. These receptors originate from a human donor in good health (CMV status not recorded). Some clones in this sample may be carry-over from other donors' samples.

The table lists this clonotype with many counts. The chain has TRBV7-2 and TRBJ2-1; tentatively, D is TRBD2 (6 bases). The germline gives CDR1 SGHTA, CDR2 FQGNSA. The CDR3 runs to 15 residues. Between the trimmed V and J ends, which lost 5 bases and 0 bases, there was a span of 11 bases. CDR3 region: CASSTDGSSYNEQFF. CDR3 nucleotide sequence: TGTGCCAGCAGCACGGACGGGAGCTCCTACAATGAGCAGTTCTTC.

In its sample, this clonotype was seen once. The CDR3 sequence is CASSLRQSTDTQHF. CDR3 sequence (DNA): TGTGCCAGCAGTTTGAGACAAAGCACAGATACGCAGCATTTT. The chain uses TRBV12-3 or TRBV12-4 and TRBJ2-3; D call uncertain. The J call may be mistaken, given a closer DNA end match to TRBJ1-5. CDR3 length equals 14 residues.

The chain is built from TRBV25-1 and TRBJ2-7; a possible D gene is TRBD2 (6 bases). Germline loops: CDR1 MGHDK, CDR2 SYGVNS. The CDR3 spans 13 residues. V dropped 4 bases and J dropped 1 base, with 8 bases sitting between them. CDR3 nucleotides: TGTGCCAGCAGTGGCGGGAAGTCCTACGAGCAGTACGTC. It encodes CASSGGKSYEQYV.

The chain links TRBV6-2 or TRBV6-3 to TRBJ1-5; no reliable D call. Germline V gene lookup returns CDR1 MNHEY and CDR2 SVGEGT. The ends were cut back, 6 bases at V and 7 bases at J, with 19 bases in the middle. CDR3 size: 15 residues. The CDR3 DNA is TGTGCCAGCAGGCTTTCGGGCCACCGTGGGCAGCCCCAGCATTTT. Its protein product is CASRLSGHRGQPQHF.

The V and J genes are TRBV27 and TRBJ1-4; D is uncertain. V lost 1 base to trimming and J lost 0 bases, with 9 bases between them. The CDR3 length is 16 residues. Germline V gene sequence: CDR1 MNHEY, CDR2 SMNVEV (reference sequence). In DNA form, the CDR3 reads TGTGCCAGCAGTTTATATCTGGGAGCAACTAATGAAAAACTGTTTTTT. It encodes CASSLYLGATNEKLFF.

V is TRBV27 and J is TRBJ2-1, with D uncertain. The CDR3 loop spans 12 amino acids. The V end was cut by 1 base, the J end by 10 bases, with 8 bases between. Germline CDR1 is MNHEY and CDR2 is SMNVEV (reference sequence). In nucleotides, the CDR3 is TGTGCCAGCAGTTTATATGGCTACGAGCAGTTCTTC. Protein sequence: CASSLYGYEQFF.

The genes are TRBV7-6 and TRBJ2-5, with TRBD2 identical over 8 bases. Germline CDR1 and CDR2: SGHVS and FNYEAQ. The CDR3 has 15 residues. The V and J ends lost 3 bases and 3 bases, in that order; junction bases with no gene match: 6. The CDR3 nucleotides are TGTGCCAGCAGCTTTAGTCGAGCGGGGGAAGAGACCCAGTACTTC. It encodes CASSFSRAGEETQYF.

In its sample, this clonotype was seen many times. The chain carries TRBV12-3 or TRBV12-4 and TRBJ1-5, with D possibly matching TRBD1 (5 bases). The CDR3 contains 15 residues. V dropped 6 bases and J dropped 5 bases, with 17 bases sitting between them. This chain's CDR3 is CASSAGTSTYQPQHF. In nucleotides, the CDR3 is TGTGCCAGCAGCGCCGGGACGTCAACATATCAGCCCCAGCATTTT.

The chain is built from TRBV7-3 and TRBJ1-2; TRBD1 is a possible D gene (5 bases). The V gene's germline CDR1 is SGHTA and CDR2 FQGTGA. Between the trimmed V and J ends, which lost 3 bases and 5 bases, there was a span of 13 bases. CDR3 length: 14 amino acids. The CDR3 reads CASSLMGGGYGYTF. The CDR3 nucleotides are TGTGCCAGCAGCTTGATGGGCGGGGGTTATGGCTACACCTTC.

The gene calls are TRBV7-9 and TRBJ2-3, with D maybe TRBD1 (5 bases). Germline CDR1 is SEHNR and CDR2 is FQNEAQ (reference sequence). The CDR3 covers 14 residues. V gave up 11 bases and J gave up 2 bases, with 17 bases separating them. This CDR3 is CAGQGHSNTDTQYF. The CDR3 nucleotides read TGTGCCGGCCAGGGCCACTCCAACACAGATACGCAGTATTTT.

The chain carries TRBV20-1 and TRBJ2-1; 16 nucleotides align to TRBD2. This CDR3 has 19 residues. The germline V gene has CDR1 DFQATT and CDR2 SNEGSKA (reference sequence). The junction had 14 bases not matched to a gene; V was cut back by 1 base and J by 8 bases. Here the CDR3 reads CSARVLAGTSGRARDEQFF. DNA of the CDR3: TGCAGTGCTAGAGTCCTCGCCGGGACTAGCGGGAGGGCCAGGGATGAGCAGTTCTTC.

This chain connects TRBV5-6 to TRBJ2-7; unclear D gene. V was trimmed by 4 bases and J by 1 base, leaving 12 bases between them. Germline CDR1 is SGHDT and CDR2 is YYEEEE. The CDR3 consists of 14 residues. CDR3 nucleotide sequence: TGTGCCAGCAGCCCAGACTTAAATTCCTACGAGCAGTACTTC. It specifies CASSPDLNSYEQYF.

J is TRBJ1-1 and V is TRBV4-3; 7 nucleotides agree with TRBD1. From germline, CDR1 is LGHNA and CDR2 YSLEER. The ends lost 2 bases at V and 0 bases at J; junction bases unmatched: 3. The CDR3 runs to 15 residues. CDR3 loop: CASSQRQGVNTEAFF. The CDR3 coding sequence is TGCGCCAGCAGCCAACGACAGGGAGTGAACACTGAAGCTTTCTTT.

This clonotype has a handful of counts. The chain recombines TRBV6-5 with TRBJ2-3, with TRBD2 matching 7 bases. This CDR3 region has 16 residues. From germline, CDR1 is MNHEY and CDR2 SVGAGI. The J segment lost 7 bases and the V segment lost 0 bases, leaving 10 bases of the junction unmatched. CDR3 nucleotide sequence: TGTGCCAGCAGTTACTCGCGGGGGACGGGGTTAAATACGCAGTATTTT. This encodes CASSYSRGTGLNTQYF.

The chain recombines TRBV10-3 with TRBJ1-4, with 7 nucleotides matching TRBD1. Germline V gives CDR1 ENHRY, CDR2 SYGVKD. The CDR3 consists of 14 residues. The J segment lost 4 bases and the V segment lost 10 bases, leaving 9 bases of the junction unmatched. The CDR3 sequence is CATRRGLDNEKLFF. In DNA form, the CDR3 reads TGTGCCACTCGGAGGGGGCTGGATAATGAAAAACTGTTTTTT.

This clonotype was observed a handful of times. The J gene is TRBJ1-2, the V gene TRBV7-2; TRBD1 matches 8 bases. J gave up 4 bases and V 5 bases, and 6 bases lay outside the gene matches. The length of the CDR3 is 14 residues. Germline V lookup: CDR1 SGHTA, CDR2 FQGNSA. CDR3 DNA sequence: TGTGCCAGCAGCAACCAGGGGGCGGGCTATGGCTACACCTTC. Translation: CASSNQGAGYGYTF.

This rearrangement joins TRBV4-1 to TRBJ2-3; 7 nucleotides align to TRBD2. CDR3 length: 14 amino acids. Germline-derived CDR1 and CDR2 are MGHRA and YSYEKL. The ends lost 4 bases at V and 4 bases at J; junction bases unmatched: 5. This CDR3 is CASSPRTSPDTQYF. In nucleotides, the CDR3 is TGCGCCAGCAGCCCAAGGACTAGTCCAGATACGCAGTATTTT.

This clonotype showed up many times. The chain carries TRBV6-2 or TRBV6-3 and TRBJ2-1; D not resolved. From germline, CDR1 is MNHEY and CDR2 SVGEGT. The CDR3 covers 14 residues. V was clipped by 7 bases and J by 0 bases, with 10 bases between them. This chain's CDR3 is CASTAWDSYNEQFF. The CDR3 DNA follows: TGTGCCAGCACTGCGTGGGACTCCTACAATGAGCAGTTCTTC.